This TCR beta chain was sequenced during a study of blood T cell repertoires in COVID-19. Study in general: The United States, Italy and Spain were the sources of the acute and convalescent COVID-19 samples. T cells, B-cell-depleted T cells, or PBMCs supplied cDNA or gDNA.

Germline V CDR1 and CDR2: SQVTM, ANQGSEA. This CDR3 has 11 residues. V lost 0 bases and J lost 6, with 6 bases in between. In this sample, this clone turned up once. Method: immunoSEQ multiplex PCR; TCRdb's copy keeps in-frame clones and lacks some. The data show about 110,000 clones, around 88% seen once. Sequencing was performed on peripheral blood. This TCR was recovered from a man aged 45-60 years with active or convalescent COVID-19. The V call is TRBV29-1, the J call TRBJ2-7, with no clear D. The CDR3 loop is CSVEESLEQYF. In nucleotides, the CDR3 is TGCAGCGTTGAAGAATCTCTCGAGCAGTACTTC.